One sample yielded the 13 T cell receptor beta chains listed below, sequenced in a study of cytomegalovirus exposure and HLA in healthy donors. The PCR employed 60 Vbeta primers together with 13 Jbeta primers. The table came from immunoSEQ multiplex PCR; TCRdb's copy has only in-frame clones and leaves some out. The sample carries about 140,000 clones, approximately 72% recorded once. Material for sequencing was PBMCs. Source of these receptors: an older woman in good health and CMV-seronegative.

The chain links TRBV9 to TRBJ1-2; D is ambiguous. The CDR3 runs 14 residues. Trimming pared 3 bases from V and 4 bases from J, leaving 13 bases between. The germline CDR1 and CDR2 sequences are SGDLS and YYNGEE. CDR3 in amino acids: CASSAIQPPYGYTF. The CDR3 bases are TGTGCCAGCAGCGCAATACAGCCCCCCTATGGCTACACCTTC.

The chain recombines TRBV9 with TRBJ2-5; 7 nucleotides align to TRBD2. The CDR3 is 15 amino acids. J gave up 4 bases and V 4 bases, and 10 bases lay outside the gene matches. Germline CDR1 and CDR2: SGDLS and YYNGEE. The CDR3 here is CASSLRGGVLETQYF. The CDR3 region has the DNA TGTGCCAGCAGCCTCCGTGGGGGGGTTTTAGAGACCCAGTACTTC.

This clone was seen more than once but under ten times. The rearrangement links TRBV4-3 to TRBJ2-5, with 9 bases lining up with TRBD1. The end of the DNA is better explained by TRBJ2-7, so the J call may be wrong. The CDR3 consists of 17 residues. The germline V gene encodes CDR1 LGHNA and CDR2 YSLEER. The CDR3 sequence: CASSLYTSGTGNYEQYF. The CDR3, as DNA: TGCGCCAGCAGCCTATACACTTCCGGGACAGGGAATTACGAGCAGTACTTC.

V usage is TRBV5-3 and J usage is TRBJ1-2, with 7 nucleotides matching TRBD1. TRBV5-3 is noted as an ORF with a role that remains uncertain. This CDR3 comprises 13 residues. The ends lost 2 bases at V and 6 bases at J; junction bases unmatched: 4. CDR3 sequence: CARSFTGEDGYTF. CDR3 bases: TGTGCCAGAAGCTTTACAGGGGAGGATGGCTACACCTTC.

V and J are TRBV5-1 and TRBJ2-5; TRBD2 matches at 7 bases. The CDR3 has 16 amino acids. The ends lost 2 bases at V and 2 bases at J; junction bases unmatched: 9. In germline, CDR1 is SGHRS, CDR2 YFSETQ. The CDR3 DNA is TGCGCCAGCAGCTTAGGGGCTAGCGGACCACAAGAGACCCAGTACTTC. This translates into CASSLGASGPQETQYF.

This clone was observed a few times. The chain is built from TRBV15 and TRBJ2-6, with D unresolved. CDR3 size: 16 residues. Looked up from germline, CDR1 is LNHNV and CDR2 is YYDKDF (reference sequence). V was trimmed by 4 bases and J by 0 bases, leaving 10 bases between them. CDR3 DNA: TGTGCCACCAGCACTCGCGGCCTCTCTGGGGCCAACGTCCTGACTTTC. This gives the protein CATSTRGLSGANVLTF.

The genes are TRBV29-1 and TRBJ2-1, with 9 bases fitting TRBD2. The CDR3 covers 16 residues. Germline V lookup: CDR1 SQVTM, CDR2 ANQGSEA. The trim removed 8 bases at V and 3 bases at J, leaving 14 bases unmatched. The CDR3 DNA follows: TGCAGCTATGAGGGGGGCTTTAGCGGGAGCTACAATGAGCAGTTCTTC. This translates into CSYEGGFSGSYNEQFF.

V is TRBV18 and J is TRBJ2-1; 7 bases align to TRBD1. J gave up 7 bases and V 6 bases, and 12 bases lay outside the gene matches. This CDR3 has 15 amino acids. The germline V gene encodes CDR1 KGHSH and CDR2 LQKENI. The DNA of the CDR3 is TGTGCCAGCTCGCTCGACAGGGTGATGGGGAATGAGCAGTTCTTC. It yields the protein CASSLDRVMGNEQFF.

The gene calls are TRBV9 and TRBJ2-3, with 12 bases identical to TRBD2. The CDR3 is made up of 15 amino acids. V lost 4 bases, J lost 3 bases, and 3 bases stayed unmatched. Germline V gene lookup returns CDR1 SGDLS and CDR2 YYNGEE. The CDR3 sequence: CASSLAGGRTDTQYF. CDR3 nucleotides: TGTGCCAGCAGCCTAGCGGGGGGGAGAACAGATACGCAGTATTTT.

DNA of the CDR3: TGTGCCACCAGCAACTTCCGGGACTCGAGATCTGGAAACACCATATATTTT. Translated, it gives CATSNFRDSRSGNTIYF. The chain couples TRBV15 to TRBJ1-3; tentatively, D is TRBD1 (5 bases). Per the germline V gene, CDR1 is LNHNV and CDR2 is YYDKDF (reference sequence). The CDR3 is 17 residues long. Trimming removed 4 bases from V and 1 base from J, with 17 bases in between.

This clone appeared a single time. CDR3 in DNA: TGTGCCAGCAGCTTGACAGGGGCGCAGACTGAAGCTTTCTTT. Translated: CASSLTGAQTEAFF. V usage is TRBV9 and J usage is TRBJ1-1; 8 positions agree with TRBD1. The V gene's germline CDR1 is SGDLS and CDR2 YYNGEE. CDR3 size: 14 residues. V trimming: 4 bases; J trimming: 5 bases; junction bases outside the gene matches: 7.

The chain links TRBV7-9 to TRBJ2-6; D ambiguous. Germline values: CDR1 SEHNR, CDR2 FQNEAQ (reference sequence). The CDR3 loop spans 17 amino acids. Trimming removed 0 bases at V and 0 bases at J, with 9 bases between. The CDR3 is CASSLALQSSGANVLTF. In DNA, the CDR3 is TGTGCCAGCAGCTTAGCCCTACAGAGCTCTGGGGCCAACGTCCTGACTTTC. The full variable domain, rest sourced from reference TRBV7-9 and TRBJ2-6, is DTGVSQNPRHKITKRGQNVTFRCDPISEHNRLYWYRQTLGQGPEFLTYFQNEAQLEKSRLLSDRFSAERPKGSFSTLEIQRTEQGDSAMYLCASSLALQSSGANVLTFGAGSRLTVL.

The CDR3 spells CASSISGIFTGELFF. The DNA for the CDR3 is TGTGCCAGTAGTATTTCGGGGATATTCACCGGGGAGCTGTTTTTT. The genes are TRBV19 and TRBJ2-2, with TRBD2 as a possible D gene (5 bases). Trimming removed 3 bases at V and 4 bases at J, with 12 bases between. Germline CDR1 reads LNHDA; CDR2 reads SQIVND (reference sequence). This CDR3 is built from 15 residues.